These 19 T cell receptor beta chains came from one sample sequenced in a study of shared clonotypes between healthy human individuals. Here immunoSEQ multiplex PCR was the method, and the copy in TCRdb shows in-frame clones only, minus some. This table has some 2,400,000 clones, roughly 95% appearing once. What was sequenced was naive CD4+ T cells sorted from blood. Noted subset: CD45RA+ positively selected. The source of these receptors is a man aged 18 to 29 in good health.

The chain has TRBV19 and TRBJ1-6, with D tentatively TRBD1 (5 bases). From germline, CDR1 is LNHDA and CDR2 SQIVND (reference sequence). This CDR3 has 13 amino acids. Deletions cut 4 bases from V and 10 bases from J, with 11 bases between. Here the CDR3 reads CASSTLDKSPLHF. The CDR3 coding sequence is TGTGCCAGTAGTACCCTGGACAAATCACCCCTCCACTTT. Variable domain in full (rest from reference TRBV19 and TRBJ1-6): DGGITQSPKYLFRKEGQNVTLSCEQNLNHDAMYWYRQDPGQGLRLIYYSQIVNDFQKGDIAEGYSVSREKKESFPLTVTSAQKNPTAFYLCASSTLDKSPLHFGNGTRLTVT.

V usage is TRBV9 and J usage is TRBJ1-2; no reliable D call. Deletions cut 6 bases from V and 1 base from J, with 10 bases between. The germline gives CDR1 SGDLS, CDR2 YYNGEE. CDR3 length: 13 amino acids. CDR3 sequence: CASTNDVNYGYTF. The DNA for the CDR3 is TGTGCCAGCACCAACGATGTTAACTATGGCTACACCTTC. Using reference TRBV9 and TRBJ1-2 for the parts outside the CDR3, the full variable domain is DSGVTQTPKHLITATGQRVTLRCSPRSGDLSVYWYQQSLDQGLQFLIQYYNGEERAKGNILERFSAQQFPDLHSELNLSSLELGDSALYFCASTNDVNYGYTFGSGTRLTVV.

The chain links TRBV28 to TRBJ2-5; 7 bases align to TRBD1. This CDR3 spans 15 amino acids. The germline gives CDR1 MDHEN, CDR2 SYDVKM. V was pared by 3 bases and J by 1 base, with 5 bases of the junction left unmatched. The CDR3 reads CASSFADRAQETQYF. CDR3 DNA: TGTGCCAGCAGTTTTGCCGACAGGGCCCAAGAGACCCAGTACTTC.

The V and J genes are TRBV7-9 and TRBJ2-1, with TRBD2 identical over 10 bases. Germline values: CDR1 SEHNR, CDR2 FQNEAQ (reference sequence). This CDR3 comprises 16 residues. J was trimmed by 2 bases and V by 5 bases; bases with no gene match: 6. In nucleotides, the CDR3 is TGTGCCAGCAGCGTCCCGGGACTAGCGCCCTACAATGAGCAGTTCTTC. Its translation: CASSVPGLAPYNEQFF.

The V and J genes are TRBV28 and TRBJ2-5, with 7 positions matching TRBD1. Looked up from germline, CDR1 is MDHEN and CDR2 is SYDVKM. V was pared by 4 bases and J by 5 bases, with 7 bases of the junction left unmatched. The CDR3 extends over 14 amino acids. The CDR3 spells CASSSGQAHETQYF. The CDR3 coding sequence is TGTGCCAGCAGTTCTGGACAGGCTCATGAGACCCAGTACTTC.

The chain joins TRBV5-1 to TRBJ2-5; TRBD1 matches 7 bases. The V and J ends lost 5 bases and 2 bases, in that order; junction bases with no gene match: 9. The germline gives CDR1 SGHRS, CDR2 YFSETQ. The CDR3 sequence is 15 residues long. The CDR3 sequence: CASSLQGTAQETQYF. DNA of the CDR3: TGCGCCAGCAGTTTACAGGGGACAGCACAAGAGACCCAGTACTTC.

This clone was detected only once. CDR3 sequence: CAWSARDRGIGTQYF. CDR3 coding DNA: TGTGCCTGGAGTGCGAGGGACAGGGGAATAGGGACCCAGTACTTC. The V call is TRBV30, the J call TRBJ2-5, with 10 bases that match TRBD1. This CDR3 contains 15 residues. Losses at the gene ends were 1 base for V and 7 bases for J; bases not matched to a gene: 9. Germline CDR1 GTSNPN, CDR2 SVGIG (reference sequence).

This clone has just one count. Distinct nucleotide sequences in the sample also encode this CDR3. The rearrangement links TRBV6-5 to TRBJ2-7; 12 bases match TRBD1. The CDR3 is 14 residues long. J gave up 6 bases and V 6 bases, and 6 bases lay outside the gene matches. In germline, CDR1 is MNHEY, CDR2 SVGAGI. The CDR3 nucleotides read TGTGCCAGCAGACTGGGACAGGGGGCAGGCGAGCAGTACTTC. Translated: CASRLGQGAGEQYF.

V is TRBV5-1 and J is TRBJ1-4, with D possibly being TRBD1 (5 bases). Germline V gene sequence: CDR1 SGHRS, CDR2 YFSETQ. The V gene lost 0 bases and the J gene lost 8 bases, with 14 bases spanning the gap. The CDR3 is 15 amino acids. In nucleotides, the CDR3 is TGCGCCAGCAGCTTGGCCCCCGGGACTCAAGAAAAACTGTTTTTT. This translates into CASSLAPGTQEKLFF.

V gene TRBV7-8 combines with J gene TRBJ2-7; D is possibly TRBD1 (8 bases). Per the germline V gene, CDR1 is SGHVS and CDR2 is FQNEAQ. V was trimmed by 5 bases and J by 6 bases, leaving 26 bases between them. This CDR3 comprises 17 residues. The CDR3 loop is CASSNRQGSSERGEQYF. CDR3 nucleotides: TGTGCCAGCAGCAACCGACAGGGGTCCTCCGAGCGGGGCGAGCAGTACTTC.

Notes on this clone: The same CDR3 is also encoded by other DNA sequences in this sample. The chain recombines TRBV5-1 with TRBJ2-7; TRBD1 or TRBD2 may be the D gene (5 bases each). V was cut by 4 bases and J by 2 bases, with 13 bases left in between. The CDR3 loop spans 14 amino acids. CDR1 SGHRS and CDR2 YFSETQ come from the germline V gene. CDR3 region: CASSLSGPPYEQYF. In DNA, the CDR3 is TGCGCCAGCAGCCTCTCGGGACCCCCCTACGAGCAGTACTTC.

DNA for the CDR3: TGTGCTAGTGGTTTGGTACTTGGGACAGCCGGGGAGCTGTTTTTT. Protein product: CASGLVLGTAGELFF. J is TRBJ2-2 and V is TRBV12-5; 7 nucleotides agree with TRBD1. CDR1 LGHNT and CDR2 FRNRAP come from the germline V gene. V lost 0 bases to trimming and J lost 6 bases; unmatched junction nucleotides: 4. The CDR3 runs 15 residues.

This clone was seen just once. CDR3 in DNA: TGTGCCTGGGAAAGGACGAAGTTCCGGTCGGGGGAGACCCAGTACTTC. Translated: CAWERTKFRSGETQYF. V and J are TRBV30 and TRBJ2-5; TRBD2 is a possible D gene (5 bases). V lost 5 bases and J 5 bases, leaving 24 bases between the germline ends. The germline V gene has CDR1 GTSNPN and CDR2 SVGIG (reference sequence). This CDR3 spans 16 amino acids.

The chain recombines TRBV7-2 with TRBJ2-4, with D perhaps TRBD1 or TRBD2 (7 bases each). CDR1 and CDR2 (germline): SGHTA, FQGNSA. CDR3 size: 17 residues. V lost 6 bases to trimming and J lost 5 bases, with 23 bases between them. The CDR3 loop is CASRRRGQGTKENIQYF. CDR3 in DNA: TGTGCCAGCAGAAGAAGGGGGCAGGGGACTAAAGAAAACATTCAGTACTTC. Combining the CDR3 with reference TRBV7-2 and TRBJ2-4 gives the whole variable domain GAGVSQSPSNKVTEKGKDVELRCDPISGHTALYWYRQSLGQGLEFLIYFQGNSAPDKSGLPSDRFSAERTGGSVSTLTIQRTQQEDSAVYLCASRRRGQGTKENIQYFGAGTRLSVL.

The J gene is TRBJ2-3, the V gene TRBV4-1, with D unresolved. CDR1 is MGHRA and CDR2 is YSYEKL in the germline V gene. The CDR3 loop spans 16 amino acids. V lost 1 base and J 2 bases, leaving 13 bases between the germline ends. The CDR3 sequence is CASSQVPGFTTDTQYF. As DNA, the CDR3 is TGCGCCAGCAGCCAAGTTCCAGGCTTTACCACAGATACGCAGTATTTT.

This clone showed up just once. Relative to the germline gene, one junction end is altered; a read error may explain this. CDR3 bases: TGTGCTAGCAGCGCTGGACAGCCGAACACCGGGGAGCTGTTTTTT. The encoded protein is CASSAGQPNTGELFF. This chain connects TRBV7-7 to TRBJ2-2, with a possible D match to TRBD1 (6 bases). Per the germline V gene, CDR1 is SSHAT and CDR2 is FNYEAQ (reference sequence). The CDR3 totals 15 residues.

The J gene is TRBJ2-7, the V gene TRBV30, with D possibly matching TRBD2 (6 bases). The germline V and J ends were trimmed by 3 bases and 3 bases, with 15 bases remaining between them. This CDR3 is built from 14 residues. Germline values: CDR1 GTSNPN, CDR2 SVGIG (reference sequence). The CDR3, as DNA: TGTGCCTGGAGGGACTTGGGGGGAAACTACGAGCAGTACTTC. Its translation: CAWRDLGGNYEQYF.

J is TRBJ1-2 and V is TRBV6-5; D ambiguous. CDR3 size: 14 residues. V was pared by 0 bases and J by 7 bases, with 12 bases between. The germline CDR1 and CDR2 sequences are MNHEY and SVGAGI. Written as DNA, the CDR3 is TGTGCCAGCAGTTACTCGAACGGGGTGGGTGGCTACACCTTC. Translated, it gives CASSYSNGVGGYTF.

V usage is TRBV7-9 and J usage is TRBJ2-7, with D unclear. CDR1 and CDR2 (germline): SEHNR, FQNEAQ (reference sequence). The CDR3 totals 14 residues. The V gene lost 5 bases and the J gene lost 5 bases, with 16 bases spanning the gap. The CDR3 sequence is CASSRPPPWDEQYF. The CDR3 DNA reads as TGTGCCAGCAGCCGACCCCCCCCCTGGGACGAGCAGTACTTC.